Listed here are 32 T cell receptor beta chains from one sample, sequenced in a study of blood T cells in healthy people across ages. Next came a second PCR, run for about 6 to 11 cycles, which used a sample-barcoded 5' primer along with a J-beta primer mix. TCRdb re-derived calls from the 5' RACE reads in MiXCR, one entry per CDR3 protein. This sample has 550,000 to 650,000 distinct CDR3 sequences, with 27% found just once. The same specimen was also included in a second study, on T cells of mothers and their children.

The sample was blood. These receptors were collected from a boy aged 2-9 years in good health.

A word on this clonotype: Being one base from a much bigger clone, this may be a read error. The chain combines TRBV20-1 with TRBJ2-1; 9 bases are a match to TRBD2. Germline V gene lookup returns CDR1 DFQATT and CDR2 SNEGSKA (reference sequence). After removal of 5 bases from V and 7 bases from J, the junction contained 15 bases not matched to a gene. The CDR3 totals 16 residues. CDR3 region: CSAWRSCGGAGNEQFF. The CDR3 DNA sequence: TGCAGTGCTTGGCGAAGTTGCGGGGGGGCAGGGAATGAGCAGTTCTTC.

V is TRBV29-1 and J is TRBJ1-2; unclear D gene. Germline CDR1 and CDR2: SQVTM and ANQGSEA. With 7 bases removed from V and 8 bases from J, the gap between germline ends came to 14 bases. The CDR3 has 11 amino acids. The chain's CDR3 is CSALDGSGYTF. Here the CDR3 DNA reads TGCAGCGCCCTAGACGGTTCCGGCTACACCTTC.

This clonotype has a handful of counts. Here the CDR3 reads CSVESADYEQYF. In DNA, the CDR3 is TGCAGCGTTGAATCGGCAGATTACGAGCAGTACTTC. The chain is built from TRBV29-1 and TRBJ2-7; D is unresolved. V was pared by 2 bases and J by 4 bases, with 9 bases between. The CDR3 runs to 12 residues. Germline CDR1 reads SQVTM; CDR2 reads ANQGSEA.

This clonotype has a handful of counts. V is TRBV4-1 and J is TRBJ2-1; 7 nucleotides agree with TRBD2. In germline, CDR1 is MGHRA, CDR2 YSYEKL. V shed 0 bases and J 2 bases; nucleotides not matched to a gene: 4. There are 16 residues in the CDR3. CDR3 coding DNA: TGCGCCAGCAGCCAAGAGCGGGAGAGGACCTACAATGAGCAGTTCTTC. It yields the protein CASSQERERTYNEQFF.

This chain joins TRBV2 and TRBJ1-2; a possible D gene is TRBD1 (6 bases). Germline V lookup: CDR1 SNHLY, CDR2 FYNNEI. The CDR3 has 15 amino acids. The V end was cut by 6 bases, the J end by 7 bases, with 21 bases between. The CDR3 nucleotides read TGTGCCAGCAGGGACAGTTGGTTTCGGCTAAGTGGCTACACCTTC. It is translated as CASRDSWFRLSGYTF. The variable domain in full, completed from reference TRBV2 and TRBJ1-2, reads EPEVTQTPSHQVTQMGQEVILRCVPISNHLYFYWYRQILGQKVEFLVSFYNNEISEKSEIFDDQFSVERPDGSNFTLKIRSTKLEDSAMYFCASRDSWFRLSGYTFGSGTRLTVV.

This clonotype showed up just a few times. This chain connects TRBV4-1 to TRBJ1-1, with TRBD1 as a possible D gene (5 bases). Germline CDR1 reads MGHRA; CDR2 reads YSYEKL. Trimming cost V 4 bases and J 5 bases, with 20 bases left between them. The CDR3 consists of 16 residues. The CDR3 region is CASSLRPGTVVTEAFF. The CDR3 nucleotides are TGCGCCAGCAGCCTCCGGCCAGGGACGGTGGTTACTGAAGCTTTCTTT.

The chain uses TRBV12-3 or TRBV12-4 and TRBJ2-5, with no clear D. The CDR3 spans 14 residues. The ends were cut back, 1 base at V and 1 base at J, with 7 bases in the middle. The DNA of the CDR3 is TGTGCCAGCAGTTTAGACGGACCCCAAGAGACCCAGTACTTC. Residues: CASSLDGPQETQYF.

There are a few counts of this clonotype. This chain links TRBV7-9 with TRBJ2-7; 8 bases agree with TRBD1. Germline V lookup: CDR1 SEHNR, CDR2 FQNEAQ (reference sequence). V was pared by 5 bases and J by 3 bases, with 12 bases of the junction left unmatched. This CDR3 spans 16 amino acids. CDR3 DNA: TGTGCCAGCAGCCATGAGGGCTGGACAGGGTACTACGAGCAGTACTTC. It encodes CASSHEGWTGYYEQYF.

CDR3 loop: CASSFYSYSNQPQHF. Here the CDR3 DNA reads TGTGCCAGCAGTTTTTACAGCTATAGCAATCAGCCCCAGCATTTT. The chain joins TRBV12-3 or TRBV12-4 to TRBJ1-5; D gene unclear. This CDR3 is 15 amino acids long. Trimming took 3 bases from V and 0 from J, leaving 9 bases between them.

The rearrangement uses TRBV10-3 and TRBJ2-2, with D unresolved. Between the trimmed V and J ends, which lost 7 bases and 1 base, there was a span of 4 bases. Looked up from germline, CDR1 is ENHRY and CDR2 is SYGVKD. The CDR3 length is 12 residues. CDR3 amino acids: CAIKENTGELFF. In DNA form, the CDR3 reads TGTGCCATCAAGGAGAACACCGGGGAGCTGTTTTTT.

This clonotype has just one count. DNA of the CDR3: TGCGCCAGCAGCTTCGGGACAGGGGGCAATGAGCAGTTCTTC. Its protein product is CASSFGTGGNEQFF. The rearrangement links TRBV5-1 to TRBJ2-5; TRBD1 agrees at 11 bases. The J call may be incorrect, as the DNA end agrees better with TRBJ2-1. Germline lookup yields CDR1 SGHRS and CDR2 YFSETQ. The CDR3 covers 14 residues.

The chain carries TRBV24-1 and TRBJ2-3; TRBD2 matches 9 bases. CDR1 is KGHDR, CDR2 SFDVKD, per germline. The CDR3 runs to 20 residues. V gave up 2 bases and J gave up 4 bases; unmatched junction bases: 18. CDR3 region: CATSDSTTSGGPGVADTQYF. Here the CDR3 DNA reads TGTGCCACCAGTGATTCAACGACTAGCGGAGGGCCCGGAGTCGCAGATACGCAGTATTTT.

This clonotype was detected once. The chain employs TRBV2 and TRBJ2-5; TRBD2 aligns across 7 bases. The closer fit of TRBJ2-1 to the DNA end suggests the J call may be wrong. This CDR3 has 13 amino acids. Germline values: CDR1 SNHLY, CDR2 FYNNEI. The CDR3 loop is CASSAPSGGEQFF. The CDR3 region has the DNA TGTGCCAGCAGTGCCCCTAGCGGAGGTGAGCAGTTCTTC.

This clonotype was counted a few times. The chain recombines TRBV20-1 with TRBJ2-1; 11 nucleotides match TRBD2. Germline V lookup: CDR1 DFQATT, CDR2 SNEGSKA (reference sequence). J was trimmed by 4 bases and V by 0 bases; bases with no gene match: 8. The CDR3 is 17 residues long. CDR3 DNA: TGCAGTGCTAGAGATGGGCGACTAGCGGGGACTTACAATGAGCAGTTCTTC. Translated, it gives CSARDGRLAGTYNEQFF.

This clonotype was counted a few times. This chain uses TRBV7-2 with TRBJ2-1; D is unclear. This CDR3 region has 12 residues. The V end lost 2 bases, the J end lost 5 bases, and 4 bases lay between the germline ends. CDR1 is SGHTA and CDR2 is FQGNSA in the germline V gene. The CDR3 DNA reads as TGTGCCAGCAGCTTACTTCACAATGAGCAGTTCTTC. Translated, it gives CASSLLHNEQFF.

V and J are TRBV20-1 and TRBJ2-1, with 9 bases fitting TRBD2. CDR1 and CDR2 (germline): DFQATT, SNEGSKA (reference sequence). The CDR3 runs 16 residues. The V and J ends lost 7 bases and 6 bases, in that order; junction bases with no gene match: 16. CDR3 DNA: TGCAGTGGCTTGCCCATAGCGGGAGTACGTAGCAATGAGCAGTTCTTC. Residues: CSGLPIAGVRSNEQFF.

This clonotype turned up a few times. The chain employs TRBV23-1 and TRBJ2-4; D is ambiguous. TRBV23-1 is reported as an ORF; its role is uncertain. This CDR3 comprises 13 residues. Trimming left V 4 bases short and J 8 bases short, with 12 bases between. The CDR3 loop is CASSPQAGDIQYF. The CDR3, as DNA: TGCGCCAGCAGTCCGCAGGCTGGGGACATTCAGTACTTC.

This clonotype was counted a few times. The chain is built from TRBV18 and TRBJ2-7; D call uncertain. The CDR3 length is 11 residues. Germline loops: CDR1 KGHSH, CDR2 LQKENI. V was cut by 5 bases and J by 12 bases, with 14 bases left in between. The CDR3 here is CASSTRLEAYF. In DNA, the CDR3 is TGTGCCAGCTCAACCCGTCTAGAAGCGTACTTC.

The chain employs TRBV10-3 and TRBJ1-1; D ambiguous. V dropped 0 bases and J dropped 0 bases, with 11 bases sitting between them. Looked up from germline, CDR1 is ENHRY and CDR2 is SYGVKD. This CDR3 region has 16 residues. The CDR3 loop reads CAISESLQRMNTEAFF. As DNA, the CDR3 is TGTGCCATCAGTGAGTCCTTACAGCGAATGAACACTGAAGCTTTCTTT.

The chain combines TRBV15 with TRBJ1-2; tentatively, D is TRBD1 (6 bases). The CDR3 length is 14 residues. Germline CDR1 reads LNHNV; CDR2 reads YYDKDF (reference sequence). V dropped 5 bases and J dropped 4 bases, with 14 bases sitting between them. The CDR3 region has the DNA TGTGCCACCAGCGGACGCACAGGGATCTATGGCTACACCTTC. Protein: CATSGRTGIYGYTF.

V gene TRBV6-5 combines with J gene TRBJ2-2, with D uncertain. Trimming left V 0 bases short and J 6 bases short, with 14 bases between. The CDR3 has 16 amino acids. CDR1 and CDR2 (germline): MNHEY, SVGAGI. As DNA, the CDR3 is TGTGCCAGCAGTTACTCGAAAACTATTCTTTCCGGGGAGCTGTTTTTT. Amino acids: CASSYSKTILSGELFF.

In its sample, this clonotype was seen many times. This chain uses TRBV12-3 or TRBV12-4 with TRBJ1-2; 7 nucleotides agree with TRBD1. The V gene end was trimmed by 6 bases and the J gene end by 4 bases; junction bases not matched to a gene: 11. This CDR3 contains 15 residues. Here the CDR3 DNA reads TGTGCCAGCAGCCTTACAAGGGGACAGATCTATGGCTACACCTTC. It codes for CASSLTRGQIYGYTF.

This clonotype has a handful of counts. The CDR3 DNA follows: TGTGCCAGCAGTTTACGGACGAATTACGAGCAGTACTTC. Its protein is CASSLRTNYEQYF. The gene calls are TRBV6-5 and TRBJ2-7; D is unclear. The CDR3 covers 13 residues. The V end lost 4 bases, the J end lost 4 bases, and 11 bases lay between the germline ends. Germline V CDR1 and CDR2: MNHEY, SVGAGI.

V gene TRBV12-3 or TRBV12-4 combines with J gene TRBJ1-1; D possibly corresponds to TRBD1 (6 bases). The V end was cut by 5 bases, the J end by 1 base, with 17 bases between. This CDR3 has 16 amino acids. CDR3 bases: TGTGCCAGCAGTGCTACGAACAGGGATGGGAACACTGAAGCTTTCTTT. Its protein is CASSATNRDGNTEAFF.

This chain connects TRBV4-1 to TRBJ2-1; perhaps D is TRBD1 or TRBD2 (5 bases each). Trimming removed 6 bases from V and 9 bases from J, with 21 bases in between. The length of the CDR3 is 15 residues. Germline V CDR1 and CDR2: MGHRA, YSYEKL. The CDR3 here is CASRQPGRGSGEQFF. DNA of the CDR3: TGCGCCAGCAGGCAACCGGGACGGGGTTCCGGTGAGCAGTTCTTC.

A single count supports this clonotype. The rearrangement uses TRBV12-3 or TRBV12-4 and TRBJ2-7, with D maybe TRBD1 (6 bases). The CDR3 spans 14 residues. Deletions cut 7 bases from V and 0 bases from J, with 13 bases between. The CDR3 DNA reads as TGTGCCAGCACCCCAGGGGCCCGCTCCTACGAGCAGTACTTC. Translating it yields CASTPGARSYEQYF.

The CDR3 coding sequence is TGTGCCAGCAGCCGAGGGGAGGAGGAGATCAATGAGCAGTTCTTC. This gives the protein CASSRGEEEINEQFF. The chain recombines TRBV7-9 with TRBJ2-7, with a weak D call TRBD2 (6 bases). The J call may be mistaken, given a closer DNA end match to TRBJ2-1. Germline CDR1 and CDR2: SEHNR and FQNEAQ (reference sequence). The CDR3 contains 15 residues.

Regarding this clonotype: One end of the junction is discordant with germline, which a read error may explain. The rearrangement joins TRBV6-2 or TRBV6-3 to TRBJ2-7, with D possibly called TRBD1 or TRBD2 (5 bases each). This CDR3 contains 16 residues. Germline loops: CDR1 MNHEY, CDR2 SVGEGT. CDR3 residues: CASSDSPGRSSYEQYF. The CDR3 nucleotides read TGTGCCAGCAGTGACTCCCCGGGACGGAGCTCCTACGAGCAGTACTTC.

With respect to this clonotype: At one end, the junction sequence differs from germline, possibly due to a read error. V usage is TRBV28 and J usage is TRBJ2-1; D possibly corresponds to TRBD1 (6 bases). Per germline, CDR1 MDHEN and CDR2 SYDVKM. The CDR3 extends over 14 amino acids. CDR3 nucleotides: TGTGCCAGCAGGACAGGCAGCTCCTACAATGAGCGGTTCTTC. Translated, it gives CASRTGSSYNERFF.

The genes are TRBV27 and TRBJ1-1; D possibly corresponds to TRBD1 (5 bases). V lost 7 bases and J lost 4, with 19 bases in between. The CDR3 has 15 residues. CDR1 MNHEY and CDR2 SMNVEV come from the germline V gene (reference sequence). The CDR3 sequence is CASIMRGSGLTEAFF. In DNA, the CDR3 is TGTGCCAGCATTATGAGGGGTTCAGGGCTCACTGAAGCTTTCTTT.

A few counts support this clonotype. The V and J genes are TRBV7-9 and TRBJ2-2; 10 nucleotides line up with TRBD2. The CDR3 extends over 16 amino acids. The V gene end was trimmed by 4 bases and the J gene end by 10 bases; junction bases not matched to a gene: 12. Germline V gene data show CDR1 as SEHNR and CDR2 as FQNEAQ (reference sequence). This CDR3 reads CASSSNRASGSVELFF. CDR3 bases: TGTGCCAGCAGCTCCAACCGGGCTAGCGGGAGTGTGGAGCTGTTTTTT. The full variable domain, completed using reference TRBV7-9 and TRBJ2-2, is DTGVSQNPRHKITKRGQNVTFRCDPISEHNRLYWYRQTLGQGPEFLTYFQNEAQLEKSRLLSDRFSAERPKGSFSTLEIQRTEQGDSAMYLCASSSNRASGSVELFFGEGSRLTVL.

This clonotype was counted between two and nine times. The chain recombines TRBV12-3 or TRBV12-4 with TRBJ1-4; D is uncertain. The CDR3 consists of 16 residues. The ends were cut back, 1 base at V and 8 bases at J, with 17 bases in the middle. In DNA, the CDR3 is TGTGCCAGCAGTTTAGGAGTCCTGGCGGGTCGGGAAAAACTGTTTTTT. Residues: CASSLGVLAGREKLFF.